The 18 T cell receptor beta chains below all came from one sample that was sequenced in a study of blood T cell repertoires in COVID-19. The assay was immunoSEQ multiplex PCR, and TCRdb's table has in-frame clones only and misses some. The table lists about 320,000 clones, roughly nine tenths of them singletons, with approximately 2.5% in the top ten. The sample was PBMCs or T cells enriched from blood (not recorded which). Every receptor here comes from a man aged 55 to 69 who had recovered from COVID-19.

The chain carries TRBV3-1 (or the pseudogene TRBV3-2) and TRBJ2-7; 8 bases align to TRBD2. This CDR3 contains 15 residues. The V gene's germline CDR1 is LGHDT and CDR2 YNNKEL (reference sequence). J was trimmed by 1 base and V by 0 bases; bases with no gene match: 2. The CDR3 sequence is CASSQELAVSYEQYF. The CDR3 nucleotides read TGTGCCAGCAGCCAAGAACTAGCGGTGTCCTACGAGCAGTACTTC.

The chain joins TRBV6-5 to TRBJ2-2; tentative D call: TRBD1 (6 bases). The length of the CDR3 is 15 residues. Germline assignment: CDR1 MNHEY and CDR2 SVGAGI. Trimming stripped 7 bases from V and 1 base from J, with 13 bases between. The CDR3: CASTPGHMNTGELFF. The DNA of the CDR3 is TGTGCCAGCACCCCGGGACACATGAACACCGGGGAGCTGTTTTTT.

The chain combines TRBV29-1 with TRBJ2-3, with D possibly TRBD1 on 6 matching bases. Germline lookup yields CDR1 SQVTM and CDR2 ANQGSEA. The CDR3 extends over 14 amino acids. Trimming cost V 5 bases and J 2 bases, with 14 bases left between them. In DNA, the CDR3 is TGCAGCGTTAAACAGGGAATCGACACAGATACGCAGTATTTT. Its translation is CSVKQGIDTDTQYF.

This chain links TRBV5-1 with TRBJ2-1; 10 bases match TRBD1. CDR1 and CDR2 (germline): SGHRS, YFSETQ. J gave up 5 bases and V 7 bases, and 6 bases lay outside the gene matches. The CDR3 is made up of 14 amino acids. Here the CDR3 DNA reads TGCGCCAGCCAGACAGGGGGCGATCACAATGAGCAGTTCTTC. Its translation is CASQTGGDHNEQFF.

The rearrangement uses TRBV30 and TRBJ1-5; TRBD1 aligns across 11 bases. J was trimmed by 5 bases and V by 5 bases; bases with no gene match: 5. The CDR3 length is 14 residues. Germline V lookup: CDR1 GTSNPN, CDR2 SVGIG (reference sequence). CDR3: CAWGQGAKYQPQHF. DNA for the CDR3: TGTGCCTGGGGACAGGGGGCTAAATATCAGCCCCAGCATTTT.

This sequence joins TRBV6-2 or TRBV6-3 and TRBJ2-1; D gene uncertain. The CDR3 totals 15 residues. Germline values: CDR1 MNHEY, CDR2 SVGEGT. V was cut by 0 bases and J by 2 bases, with 8 bases left in between. The CDR3 DNA reads TGTGCCAGCAGTTACTCTGGCGGCACCTACAATGAGCAGTTCTTC. It codes for CASSYSGGTYNEQFF.

The chain employs TRBV10-1 and TRBJ1-1; D unresolved. V was clipped by 3 bases and J by 6 bases, with 8 bases between them. Looked up from germline, CDR1 is WNHNN and CDR2 is SYGVQD (reference sequence). The length of the CDR3 is 12 residues. In DNA, the CDR3 is TGCGCCAGCAGTGACAGGTCGGCTGAAGCTTTCTTT. Protein: CASSDRSAEAFF.

The chain links TRBV3-1 (or the pseudogene TRBV3-2) to TRBJ1-2; D call uncertain. V dropped 1 base and J dropped 4 bases, with 10 bases sitting between them. Germline CDR1 reads LGHDT; CDR2 reads YNNKEL (reference sequence). The CDR3 length is 14 residues. The CDR3 DNA is TGTGCCAGCAGCCAAGCCGGAGGACCCTATGGCTACACCTTC. Residues: CASSQAGGPYGYTF.

This clone occurred once. J is TRBJ2-3 and V is TRBV19; the D is unclear. The CDR3 is made up of 15 amino acids. V lost 10 bases, J lost 0 bases, and 17 bases lay in between. Germline-derived CDR1 and CDR2 are LNHDA and SQIVND (reference sequence). The CDR3 DNA sequence: TGTGCCACCCGGCCGGGTAGAACTAGCACAGATACGCAGTATTTT. This translates into CATRPGRTSTDTQYF.

This rearrangement joins TRBV11-2 to TRBJ2-7; 7 bases match TRBD2. Germline V gives CDR1 SGHAT, CDR2 FQNNGV. Germline trimming cut 6 bases from V and 2 bases from J; bases unmatched to any gene: 4. This CDR3 comprises 13 residues. CDR3 loop: CASRGGYPYEQYF. The CDR3 nucleotides are TGTGCCAGCAGGGGGGGGTATCCCTACGAGCAGTACTTC.

This chain joins TRBV30 and TRBJ2-1, with 9 bases lining up with TRBD2. V lost 8 bases to trimming and J lost 3 bases; unmatched junction nucleotides: 8. Germline V lookup: CDR1 GTSNPN, CDR2 SVGIG (reference sequence). This CDR3 spans 14 amino acids. The CDR3, as DNA: TGTGCCGGAAAAGCGGGAGGCAACTACAATGAGCAGTTCTTC. It translates to CAGKAGGNYNEQFF.

The J gene is TRBJ1-1, the V gene TRBV18; no firm D call. Germline values: CDR1 KGHSH, CDR2 LQKENI. This CDR3 contains 15 residues. The V end lost 3 bases, the J end lost 3 bases, and 14 bases lay between the germline ends. CDR3: CASSPPLRGHTEAFF. DNA of the CDR3: TGTGCCAGCTCACCCCCTCTACGAGGGCACACTGAAGCTTTCTTT.

The chain couples TRBV6-2 or TRBV6-3 to TRBJ1-1; 10 bases agree with TRBD1. Germline values: CDR1 MNHEY, CDR2 SVGEGT. The CDR3 extends over 21 amino acids. Unmatched junction bases numbered 18, after V lost 2 bases and J lost 0 bases. DNA for the CDR3: TGTGCCAGCAGTTACGGACTACCGGGACAGGGGACCCGAGTCGTGAACACTGAAGCTTTCTTT. As protein: CASSYGLPGQGTRVVNTEAFF.

The V gene is TRBV5-1, the J gene TRBJ2-5; D remains ambiguous. CDR1 SGHRS and CDR2 YFSETQ come from the germline V gene. The CDR3 is 15 amino acids. V was shortened by 1 base and J by 3 bases, with 13 bases between the two germline ends. The CDR3 loop is CASSLRQALEETQYF. In DNA, the CDR3 is TGCGCCAGCAGCTTGCGGCAGGCCCTGGAAGAGACCCAGTACTTC.

The gene calls are TRBV9 and TRBJ2-7, with 8 nucleotides matching TRBD1. Losses at the gene ends were 4 bases for V and 0 bases for J; bases not matched to a gene: 3. This CDR3 spans 14 amino acids. Germline V lookup: CDR1 SGDLS, CDR2 YYNGEE. This chain's CDR3 is CASSSGQGSYEQYF. CDR3 coding DNA: TGTGCCAGCAGCTCAGGACAGGGCTCCTACGAGCAGTACTTC.

The chain joins TRBV10-1 to TRBJ1-1; TRBD1 might be the D (5 bases). This CDR3 is 14 amino acids long. Trimming cost V 2 bases and J 4 bases, with 11 bases left between them. CDR1 is WNHNN and CDR2 is SYGVQD in the germline V gene (reference sequence). In nucleotides, the CDR3 is TGCGCCAGCAGTGAGGCCCAGGGAAGCACTGAAGCTTTCTTT. Translated: CASSEAQGSTEAFF.

The chain links TRBV29-1 to TRBJ2-5, with D perhaps matching TRBD1 (6 bases). This CDR3 contains 15 residues. The germline V and J ends were trimmed by 6 bases and 6 bases, with 23 bases remaining between them. Looked up from germline, CDR1 is SQVTM and CDR2 is ANQGSEA. CDR3 loop: CSVEPGTPSMKTQYF. The CDR3 DNA is TGCAGCGTGGAACCCGGGACACCCTCCATGAAGACCCAGTACTTC.

The chain recombines TRBV4-2 with TRBJ1-1; possible D gene TRBD1, 5 bases. Germline-derived CDR1 and CDR2 are LGHNA and YNFKEQ. The V and J ends lost 3 bases and 6 bases respectively, with 14 bases between them. The CDR3 spans 14 residues. The CDR3 region has the DNA TGTGCCAGCAGCCAGGTTCAGGGTAGCTCTGAAGCTTTCTTT. This encodes CASSQVQGSSEAFF.